These 18 T cell receptor beta chains were sequenced from one sample in a study of blood T cell repertoires in COVID-19. Data came from immunoSEQ multiplex PCR; TCRdb stores just in-frame clones and leaves some out. The table has 75,000 to 90,000 clones, around nine tenths seen once. Sequences were obtained from peripheral blood. Receptor source: an elderly man with active or convalescent COVID-19.

The chain joins TRBV29-1 to TRBJ1-2; D ambiguous. Per the germline V gene, CDR1 is SQVTM and CDR2 is ANQGSEA. The CDR3 loop spans 12 amino acids. V shed 0 bases and J shed 4 bases, with 6 bases lying between them. The CDR3 spells CSVEDRGYGYTF. The CDR3 region has the DNA TGCAGCGTTGAAGATCGCGGCTATGGCTACACCTTC. Based on the CDR3 plus reference TRBV29-1 and TRBJ1-2, the full variable domain is SAVISQKPSRDICQRGTSLTIQCQVDSQVTMMFWYRQQPGQSLTLIATANQGSEATYESGFVIDKFPISRPNLTFSTLTVSNMSPEDSSIYLCSVEDRGYGYTFGSGTRLTVV.

This sequence joins TRBV25-1 and TRBJ1-4; 7 bases are a match to TRBD1. After removal of 7 bases from V and 5 bases from J, the junction contained 10 bases not matched to a gene. Germline assignment: CDR1 MGHDK and CDR2 SYGVNS. This CDR3 region has 15 residues. The DNA of the CDR3 is TGTGCCAGCAAACGGGACAGACCGGACAATGAAAAACTGTTTTTT. This encodes CASKRDRPDNEKLFF.

Here the CDR3 reads CASSPFRQGDTDTQYF. CDR3 DNA: TGTGCCAGCAGCCCCTTTAGACAGGGGGATACAGATACGCAGTATTTT. The rearrangement uses TRBV5-4 and TRBJ2-3, with 9 bases matching TRBD1. The CDR3 has 16 residues. With 4 bases clipped from V and 3 bases from J, the junction kept 9 bases outside the gene matches. Germline V gene sequence: CDR1 SGHNT, CDR2 YYREEE (reference sequence).

The CDR3: CASSLGGGAYNSPLHF. CDR3 coding DNA: TGTGCCAGCAGCTTAGGGGGCGGGGCCTATAATTCACCCCTCCACTTT. The chain uses TRBV7-2 and TRBJ1-6; D is possibly TRBD1 (5 bases). V lost 1 base to trimming and J lost 2 bases, with 9 bases between them. The germline V gene has CDR1 SGHTA and CDR2 FQGNSA. This CDR3 region has 16 residues.

The rearrangement uses TRBV6-1 and TRBJ1-2; D gene ambiguous. This CDR3 comprises 13 residues. The germline V gene encodes CDR1 MNHNS and CDR2 SASEGT. Trimming took 6 bases from V and 3 from J, leaving 11 bases between them. CDR3: CASSSDGYYGYTF. Here the CDR3 DNA reads TGTGCCAGCAGCTCCGACGGGTACTATGGCTACACCTTC.

In nucleotides, the CDR3 is TGTGCCAGCAGCGCGGGAACAGTCTCCTACAATGAGCAGTTCTTC. As protein: CASSAGTVSYNEQFF. The chain links TRBV5-8 to TRBJ2-1, with TRBD2 as a possible D gene (6 bases). Germline V gene lookup returns CDR1 SGHTS and CDR2 YDEGEE. V shed 4 bases and J shed 0 bases, with 11 bases lying between them. The CDR3 extends over 15 amino acids.

The rearrangement uses TRBV18 and TRBJ2-1, with a tentative D call TRBD2 (6 bases). Trimming shortened V by 3 bases and J by 5 bases, and 14 bases separated the two germline ends. The CDR3 runs 15 residues. Germline V gene lookup returns CDR1 KGHSH and CDR2 LQKENI. CDR3 in DNA: TGTGCCAGCTCACCCCGGGGCGCGGGGAACAATGAGCAGTTCTTC. As protein: CASSPRGAGNNEQFF.

This chain joins TRBV30 and TRBJ2-1, with 8 nucleotides matching TRBD2. The V and J ends lost 1 base and 2 bases, in that order; junction bases with no gene match: 7. CDR3 length: 16 amino acids. CDR1 is GTSNPN, CDR2 SVGIG, per germline (reference sequence). The CDR3: CAWSAPRLATYNEQFF. CDR3 bases: TGTGCCTGGAGTGCCCCCCGACTAGCGACCTACAATGAGCAGTTCTTC. The whole variable domain, filled in from reference TRBV30 and TRBJ2-1, reads SQTIHQWPATLVQPVGSPLSLECTVEGTSNPNLYWYRQAAGRGLQLLFYSVGIGQISSEVPQNLSASRPQDRQFILSSKKLLLSDSGFYLCAWSAPRLATYNEQFFGPGTRLTVL.

A few counts support this clone. The chain links TRBV6-1 to TRBJ2-5, with 7 bases aligning to TRBD1. The CDR3 sequence is 14 residues long. Germline V CDR1 and CDR2: MNHNS, SASEGT. V was pared by 5 bases and J by 0 bases, with 3 bases of the junction left unmatched. The CDR3 DNA follows: TGTGCCAGCAGTTTAACAGGGGACCAAGAGACCCAGTACTTC. This codes for CASSLTGDQETQYF.

The chain employs TRBV24-1 and TRBJ1-2; D unresolved. CDR3 size: 13 residues. The V gene lost 4 bases and the J gene lost 3 bases, with 8 bases spanning the gap. Per the germline V gene, CDR1 is KGHDR and CDR2 is SFDVKD. The CDR3 loop is CATSEHSYYGYTF. CDR3 DNA sequence: TGTGCCACCAGTGAACACAGTTACTATGGCTACACCTTC.

V is TRBV7-9 and J is TRBJ2-2, with 12 bases lining up with TRBD1. The CDR3 runs to 17 residues. CDR1 is SEHNR and CDR2 is FQNEAQ in the germline V gene (reference sequence). The trim removed 5 bases at V and 7 bases at J, leaving 11 bases unmatched. The CDR3 spells CASSKQPGQGAVGELFF. CDR3 in DNA: TGTGCCAGCAGCAAACAGCCGGGACAGGGGGCTGTCGGGGAGCTGTTTTTT.

The rearrangement joins TRBV10-1 to TRBJ2-2, with TRBD1 identical over 7 bases. The CDR3 sequence is 15 residues long. Losses at the gene ends were 4 bases for V and 3 bases for J; bases not matched to a gene: 5. Per germline, CDR1 WNHNN and CDR2 SYGVQD (reference sequence). The CDR3 nucleotides are TGCGCCAGCAGTGCATACAGGGGCGACACCGGGGAGCTGTTTTTT. It specifies CASSAYRGDTGELFF.

The chain's CDR3 is CASSLGRETQYF. As DNA, the CDR3 is TGTGCCAGCAGCCTAGGGAGGGAGACCCAGTACTTC. The V call is TRBV7-2, the J call TRBJ2-5; tentative D call: TRBD2 (6 bases). The germline gives CDR1 SGHTA, CDR2 FQGNSA. This CDR3 spans 12 amino acids. V was shortened by 5 bases and J by 5 bases, with 9 bases between the two germline ends.

The sample holds one count of this clone. The CDR3 region is CASSLAAGSNTGELFF. The CDR3 nucleotides are TGCGCCAGCAGCTTGGCGGCAGGGTCGAACACCGGGGAGCTGTTTTTT. The genes are TRBV5-1 and TRBJ2-2; D is possibly TRBD1 (5 bases). The CDR3 is 16 amino acids. Germline V CDR1 and CDR2: SGHRS, YFSETQ. V lost 0 bases and J lost 0, with 9 bases in between.

This clone was counted a few times. V and J are TRBV19 and TRBJ1-5; weak D call: TRBD1 (5 bases). Trimming cost V 5 bases and J 7 bases, with 27 bases left between them. There are 18 residues in the CDR3. The germline V gene encodes CDR1 LNHDA and CDR2 SQIVND (reference sequence). This chain's CDR3 is CASSPTHVRVGLAQPQHF. The CDR3 nucleotides are TGTGCCAGTAGTCCCACCCACGTCAGGGTTGGTCTTGCGCAGCCCCAGCATTTT. The complete variable domain, with remaining parts taken from reference TRBV19 and TRBJ1-5, reads DGGITQSPKYLFRKEGQNVTLSCEQNLNHDAMYWYRQDPGQGLRLIYYSQIVNDFQKGDIAEGYSVSREKKESFPLTVTSAQKNPTAFYLCASSPTHVRVGLAQPQHFGDGTRLSIL.

The V call is TRBV18, the J call TRBJ1-2; D not certain. The CDR3 has 12 amino acids. Trimming removed 6 bases at V and 8 bases at J, with 13 bases between. In germline, CDR1 is KGHSH, CDR2 LQKENI. CDR3 nucleotide sequence: TGTGCCAGCTCGTCAGATGAAGTAGGCTACACCTTC. Translation gives CASSSDEVGYTF.

The rearrangement uses TRBV30 and TRBJ1-2; TRBD1 is a possible D gene (6 bases). The V end lost 0 bases, the J end lost 5 bases, and 13 bases lay between the germline ends. This CDR3 has 14 amino acids. Germline V lookup: CDR1 GTSNPN, CDR2 SVGIG (reference sequence). The CDR3 protein is CAWSVQAGTYGYTF. The DNA for the CDR3 is TGTGCCTGGAGTGTACAGGCAGGGACATATGGCTACACCTTC.

Regarding this clone: The sample holds other DNA sequences that translate to the same CDR3. The CDR3 here is CASSVRQGAGNTIYF. DNA of the CDR3: TGTGCCAGTAGTGTCAGACAGGGGGCTGGAAACACCATATATTTT. The rearrangement links TRBV19 to TRBJ1-3, with 9 nucleotides matching TRBD1. Germline assignment: CDR1 LNHDA and CDR2 SQIVND (reference sequence). J gave up 2 bases and V 5 bases, and 4 bases lay outside the gene matches. This CDR3 has 15 amino acids.